This TCR beta chain is from a study of CD8+CD57+ T cells in acquired aplastic anemia. Background on the study: There were roughly 11 million reads, on average, for CD4+ cells from healthy donors.

The template used for profiling TCR beta VDJ and CDR3 was genomic DNA. TCRdb re-called the reads through MiXCR, storing one row per CDR3 protein. The sample has about 180,000 distinct CDR3 sequences; approximately 49% are singletons. This clonotype was recorded at least ten times. Antigen: not known. Regarding the study as a whole: The same twenty-nine CD8+ CDR3 sequences occurred in patients and in controls. Patients were compared with controls for CD8+ Simpson's diversity, and no significant difference emerged.

This TCR came from a human donor in good health. The material sequenced was sorted CD4+, CD8+, or CD8+CD57+ T cells (not recorded which) from PBMCs.

The CDR3 region has the DNA TGTGCCAGCAGCCCTCGTCGGACAGGGGGCCACAAAACCTATGGCTACACCTTC. Translating it yields CASSPRRTGGHKTYGYTF. J is TRBJ1-2 and V is TRBV5-6, with 11 nucleotides matching TRBD1. This CDR3 has 18 residues. Trimming took 4 bases from V and 4 from J; bases not matched to a gene: 15. CDR1 is SGHDT and CDR2 is YYEEEE in the germline V gene.